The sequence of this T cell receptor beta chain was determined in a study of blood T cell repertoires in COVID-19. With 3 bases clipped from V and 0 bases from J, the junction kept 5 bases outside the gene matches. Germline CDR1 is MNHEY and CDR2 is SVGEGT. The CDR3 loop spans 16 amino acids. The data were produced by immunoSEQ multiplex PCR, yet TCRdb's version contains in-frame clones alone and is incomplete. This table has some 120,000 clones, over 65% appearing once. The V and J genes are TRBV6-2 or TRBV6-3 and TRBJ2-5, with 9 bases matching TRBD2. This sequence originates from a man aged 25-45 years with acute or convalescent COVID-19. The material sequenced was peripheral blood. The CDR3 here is CASSYGSGGYQETQYF. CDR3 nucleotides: TGTGCCAGCAGTTATGGGAGCGGGGGGTACCAAGAGACCCAGTACTTC.